The 5 T cell receptor beta chains listed next were all sequenced from one sample in a study of T cells in localized non-small cell lung cancer. Sequencing used immunoSEQ multiplex PCR; TCRdb keeps in-frame clones, though not all of them. The sample lists some 130,000 clones, 70% to 90% occurring once. The material was peripheral blood, obtained before any cancer treatment. These receptors all come from a female donor over 55 with stage I lung adenocarcinoma.

The chain is built from TRBV7-9 and TRBJ2-2; D call uncertain. CDR3 length: 14 amino acids. Per germline, CDR1 SEHNR and CDR2 FQNEAQ (reference sequence). Trimming removed 5 bases at V and 0 bases at J, with 7 bases between. The CDR3 region is CASSPRANTGELFF. The CDR3 DNA reads as TGTGCCAGCAGCCCTCGGGCGAACACCGGGGAGCTGTTTTTT.

In this sample, this clone turned up a few times. The chain uses TRBV5-1 and TRBJ1-1, with 10 positions matching TRBD1. The J segment lost 3 bases and the V segment lost 5 bases, leaving 1 base of the junction unmatched. Germline CDR1 SGHRS, CDR2 YFSETQ. CDR3 size: 13 residues. CDR3 region: CASRGQGDTEAFF. CDR3 nucleotides: TGCGCCAGCAGAGGACAGGGGGACACTGAAGCTTTCTTT.

The chain recombines TRBV27 with TRBJ2-3; D gene unclear. The length of the CDR3 is 12 residues. Trimming shortened V by 5 bases and J by 0 bases, and 3 bases separated the two germline ends. CDR1 and CDR2 from the germline V gene are MNHEY and SMNVEV (reference sequence). DNA of the CDR3: TGTGCCAGCAGTCAAAGCACAGATACGCAGTATTTT. It translates to CASSQSTDTQYF.

The chain uses TRBV5-1 and TRBJ1-1; D perhaps matches TRBD1 (5 bases). From germline, CDR1 is SGHRS and CDR2 YFSETQ. V dropped 1 base and J dropped 4 bases, with 26 bases sitting between them. This CDR3 has 19 residues. CDR3 DNA: TGCGCCAGCAGCTTGTTAGTAACGGGGCTCGGGGGTAGGAGCACTGAAGCTTTCTTT. This codes for CASSLLVTGLGGRSTEAFF.

This clone was picked up one time. This chain uses TRBV5-4 with TRBJ1-1, with 8 bases fitting TRBD1. V shed 2 bases and J 1 base; nucleotides not matched to a gene: 1. Germline values: CDR1 SGHNT, CDR2 YYREEE (reference sequence). The CDR3 extends over 14 amino acids. The CDR3, as DNA: TGTGCCAGCAGCTTTGGACAGGGGAACACTGAAGCTTTCTTT. Its translation is CASSFGQGNTEAFF. Full variable domain (outside the CDR3, taken from reference TRBV5-4 and TRBJ1-1): ETGVTQSPTHLIKTRGQQVTLRCSSQSGHNTVSWYQQALGQGPQFIFQYYREEENGRGNFPPRFSGLQFPNYSSELNVNALELDDSALYLCASSFGQGNTEAFFGQGTRLTVV.